This T cell receptor (beta chain) was observed in a study of T cell responses to AZD1222 COVID-19 vaccine. General study findings and limits: Recipients of two AZD1222 doses showed rising Spike-specific TCR breadth and depth. Nearly half of spike-specific TCRs reportedly go after variant regions that carry no mutations. Of the AZD1222 recipients, only 5 or 6 were seropositive at baseline. In a largely white British group with more females than males, clonal diversity was possibly underestimated.

The protocol was immunoSEQ multiplex PCR, while the TCRdb copy is restricted to in-frame clones and leaves out a portion. The data show about 83,000 clones, 88% seen once. In the case of this clone: Its cognate antigen is unknown.

Sequenced material: peripheral blood, taken on day 0 of MenACWY control vaccination. This receptor was identified in an adult in good health.

The CDR3 DNA is TGCAGCGTGGATCCTTTGAGAGGCGAGACCCAGTACTTC. This sequence encodes CSVDPLRGETQYF. This chain connects TRBV29-1 to TRBJ2-5; D is uncertain. The germline CDR1 and CDR2 sequences are SQVTM and ANQGSEA. V dropped 6 bases and J dropped 5 bases, with 16 bases sitting between them. This CDR3 spans 13 amino acids. Complete variable domain (other parts from reference TRBV29-1 and TRBJ2-5): SAVISQKPSRDICQRGTSLTIQCQVDSQVTMMFWYRQQPGQSLTLIATANQGSEATYESGFVIDKFPISRPNLTFSTLTVSNMSPEDSSIYLCSVDPLRGETQYFGPGTRLLVL.